The 30 T cell receptor beta chains given below trace back to one sample, sequenced in a study of T cells in Graves' hyperthyroidism and ophthalmopathy. Using RNA transcripts as the source, TCR beta CDR3 regions were amplified. First-round RT-PCR of the TCR CDR3 relied on the HTBI primer set. TCRdb independently ran MiXCR on the multiplex PCR reads; one entry per CDR3 protein. Among some 490,000 distinct CDR3 sequences listed, approximately 22% were seen once. Source material: blood. Receptors originate from a woman in her seventies with Graves' ophthalmopathy.

This clonotype has only a few counts. The chain couples TRBV3-1 to TRBJ2-3; 7 bases agree with TRBD2. The CDR3 is 17 amino acids. CDR1 is LGHDT and CDR2 is YNNKEL in the germline V gene (reference sequence). The ends lost 0 bases at V and 2 bases at J; junction bases unmatched: 8. CDR3 sequence (DNA): TGTGCCAGCAGCCAAGATAGGGCTAGCGGATTCACAGATACGCAGTATTTT. It translates to CASSQDRASGFTDTQYF.

This sequence joins TRBV4-2 and TRBJ2-7; D gene unclear. The CDR3 is 14 amino acids. Between the trimmed V and J ends, which lost 0 bases and 2 bases, there was a span of 8 bases. The germline CDR1 and CDR2 sequences are LGHNA and YNFKEQ. The CDR3 region is CASSQEAGAYEQYF. Written as DNA, the CDR3 is TGTGCCAGCAGCCAAGAGGCAGGAGCCTACGAGCAGTACTTC.

This rearrangement joins TRBV5-1 to TRBJ1-5; 10 bases line up with TRBD1. CDR1 and CDR2 (germline): SGHRS, YFSETQ. This CDR3 comprises 14 residues. Trimming removed 4 bases from V and 7 bases from J; junction bases left unmatched: 5. As DNA, the CDR3 is TGCGCCAGCAGCCCCGGGGACAGGGGCCAGCCCCAGCATTTT. Translation gives CASSPGDRGQPQHF.

The J gene is TRBJ1-2, the V gene TRBV30, with D unclear. Per the germline V gene, CDR1 is GTSNPN and CDR2 is SVGIG (reference sequence). The CDR3 runs to 13 residues. Trimming shortened V by 0 bases and J by 8 bases, and 13 bases separated the two germline ends. The CDR3 sequence: CAWSVGISEGYTF. The CDR3 DNA reads as TGTGCCTGGAGTGTTGGAATCAGTGAGGGCTACACCTTC.

The chain is built from TRBV6-1 and TRBJ2-3; the D is unclear. CDR3 length equals 13 residues. Per the germline V gene, CDR1 is MNHNS and CDR2 is SASEGT. The V end lost 6 bases, the J end lost 1 base, and 8 bases lay between the germline ends. The CDR3 here is CASRPWGTDTQYF. CDR3 coding DNA: TGTGCCAGCAGGCCTTGGGGCACAGATACGCAGTATTTT.

The chain has TRBV5-1 and TRBJ1-2; 8 positions agree with TRBD1. CDR1 and CDR2 from the germline V gene are SGHRS and YFSETQ. The V and J ends lost 4 bases and 3 bases, in that order; junction bases with no gene match: 8. This CDR3 region has 15 residues. CDR3 DNA sequence: TGCGCCAGCAGCCCCCGGACAGGGTTAGACTATGGCTACACCTTC. It yields the protein CASSPRTGLDYGYTF.

The chain has TRBV29-1 and TRBJ2-1; 8 nucleotides match TRBD2. V lost 4 bases and J lost 6; bases outside the gene matches: 2. Germline V gene sequence: CDR1 SQVTM, CDR2 ANQGSEA. The CDR3 totals 12 residues. This CDR3 is CSVAGGGNEQFF. The CDR3, as DNA: TGCAGCGTTGCCGGGGGGGGCAATGAGCAGTTCTTC.

V usage is TRBV7-9 and J usage is TRBJ1-3; D gene uncertain. V was pared by 0 bases and J by 7 bases, with 10 bases between. The CDR3 has 14 amino acids. CDR1 is SEHNR, CDR2 FQNEAQ, per germline (reference sequence). The CDR3 coding sequence is TGTGCCAGCAGCTTAGCGACACCCGGGAACACCATATATTTT. Protein product: CASSLATPGNTIYF.

This chain connects TRBV30 to TRBJ2-1, with 10 bases aligning to TRBD2. The CDR3 has 13 amino acids. CDR1 and CDR2 from the germline V gene are GTSNPN and SVGIG (reference sequence). The CDR3 is CARSLAGEYEQFF. The CDR3 DNA reads TGTGCACGGTCGCTAGCGGGAGAATATGAGCAGTTCTTC.

This clonotype was seen more than once but under ten times. The rearrangement uses TRBV28 and TRBJ1-1, with unresolved D. Trimming stripped 7 bases from V and 1 base from J, with 19 bases between. CDR1 is MDHEN and CDR2 is SYDVKM in the germline V gene. This CDR3 is built from 16 residues. The DNA for the CDR3 is TGTGCCAGCATTCTCACCGCGGGCCACCGGAACACTGAAGCTTTCTTT. This translates into CASILTAGHRNTEAFF.

In this sample, this clonotype turned up a few times. J is TRBJ2-6 and V is TRBV20-1; TRBD1 is a possible D gene (6 bases). V lost 5 bases and J 1 base, leaving 21 bases between the germline ends. The CDR3 contains 18 residues. Germline-derived CDR1 and CDR2 are DFQATT and SNEGSKA (reference sequence). CDR3 amino acids: CSAPLITGMGSGANVLTF. CDR3 nucleotide sequence: TGCAGTGCTCCACTAATCACAGGGATGGGGTCTGGGGCCAACGTCCTGACTTTC.

V usage is TRBV5-1 and J usage is TRBJ2-1; 12 positions match TRBD2. This CDR3 region has 15 residues. Per germline, CDR1 SGHRS and CDR2 YFSETQ. With 4 bases clipped from V and 6 bases from J, the junction kept 5 bases outside the gene matches. The CDR3 region is CASSQTSGSINEQFF. CDR3 nucleotides: TGCGCCAGCAGCCAGACTAGCGGGAGTATCAATGAGCAGTTCTTC.

This clonotype was recorded at least ten times. The CDR3 DNA reads as TGCAGTGCTAGCTTACCGAGGGGGGTTCAAGATACGCAGTATTTT. Translation gives CSASLPRGVQDTQYF. The chain combines TRBV20-1 with TRBJ2-3; D is perhaps TRBD1 or TRBD2 (6 bases each). The CDR3 length is 15 residues. CDR1 and CDR2 (germline): DFQATT, SNEGSKA (reference sequence). Trimming took off 3 bases at V and 5 bases at J, with 18 bases between the two ends.

CDR3 bases: TGTGCCACCCCTGATTTGAGACAGCTACCCTACGAGCAGTACTTC. Amino acids: CATPDLRQLPYEQYF. The genes are TRBV24-1 and TRBJ2-7; perhaps TRBD1 as D (5 bases). CDR1 is KGHDR, CDR2 SFDVKD, per germline. The CDR3 sequence is 15 residues long. V lost 9 bases and J 2 bases, leaving 19 bases between the germline ends.

Remarks on this clonotype: A read error may explain this, as a much larger clone is one base away. The gene calls are TRBV11-2 and TRBJ2-5; 7 bases are a match to TRBD2. The CDR3 has 17 residues. With V trimmed by 5 bases and J by 0 bases, 12 bases remained unmatched. In germline, CDR1 is SGHAT, CDR2 FQNNGV. The DNA of the CDR3 is TGTGCCAGCAGCCCCGGGAGGCCAAACCCGTACCAAGAGACCCAGTACTTC. Translating it yields CASSPGRPNPYQETQYF.

This clonotype was seen repeatedly, ten times or more. The chain recombines TRBV7-8 with TRBJ1-1; no firm D call. The CDR3 has 14 amino acids. CDR1 is SGHVS, CDR2 FQNEAQ, per germline. The V gene lost 3 bases and the J gene lost 8 bases, with 16 bases spanning the gap. The CDR3 DNA is TGTGCCAGCAGCTTCCGACGGACTGCGCACGAAGCTTTCTTT. Translation: CASSFRRTAHEAFF. Drawing the rest from reference TRBV7-8 and TRBJ1-1, the complete variable domain is GAGVSQSPRYKVAKRGQDVALRCDPISGHVSLFWYQQALGQGPEFLTYFQNEAQLDKSGLPSDRFFAERPEGSVSTLKIQRTQQEDSAVYLCASSFRRTAHEAFFGQGTRLTVV.

At least ten counts were recorded for this clonotype. The chain links TRBV11-1 to TRBJ2-1, with TRBD1 matching over 7 bases. J was trimmed by 6 bases and V by 5 bases; bases with no gene match: 7. Per the germline V gene, CDR1 is SGHAT and CDR2 is FQDESV (reference sequence). The CDR3 is made up of 14 amino acids. CDR3 sequence: CASSMTGWVNEQFF. The CDR3 DNA reads as TGTGCCAGCAGCATGACAGGGTGGGTCAATGAGCAGTTCTTC.

As regards this clonotype: The junction departs from germline at one end; a sequencing error may be responsible. J is TRBJ2-7 and V is TRBV12-3 or TRBV12-4, with 10 nucleotides matching TRBD2. The CDR3 covers 14 residues. For the CDR3, the DNA is TGTACCAGCAGTTTAACTAGCGGGATTTACGAGCAGTACTTC. Translation: CTSSLTSGIYEQYF.

The V call is TRBV5-6, the J call TRBJ1-2, with TRBD1 identical over 7 bases. V shed 4 bases, J shed 3 bases, and the junction held 12 bases outside the gene matches. The CDR3 is 16 residues long. Germline CDR1 reads SGHDT; CDR2 reads YYEEEE. The DNA of the CDR3 is TGTGCCAGCAGCCCGGAAGGTAGGGGGCGAGACTATGGCTACACCTTC. This translates into CASSPEGRGRDYGYTF.

This clonotype was detected only a few times. V gene TRBV5-1 combines with J gene TRBJ2-1; TRBD1 matches 9 bases. The germline V gene has CDR1 SGHRS and CDR2 YFSETQ. The CDR3 has 14 residues. V lost 3 bases, J lost 4 bases, and 2 bases stayed unmatched. This CDR3 is CASSWGTGYNEQFF. The CDR3 DNA follows: TGCGCCAGCAGCTGGGGGACAGGGTACAATGAGCAGTTCTTC.

J is TRBJ2-3 and V is TRBV19; 12 nucleotides align to TRBD2. Unmatched junction bases numbered 10, after V lost 5 bases and J lost 4 bases. The CDR3 is 17 residues long. Germline-derived CDR1 and CDR2 are LNHDA and SQIVND (reference sequence). CDR3: CASSLAPSGRAADTQYF. CDR3 in DNA: TGTGCCAGTAGTCTCGCCCCTAGCGGGAGGGCCGCAGATACGCAGTATTTT. The full variable domain, its missing parts supplied by reference TRBV19 and TRBJ2-3, is DGGITQSPKYLFRKEGQNVTLSCEQNLNHDAMYWYRQDPGQGLRLIYYSQIVNDFQKGDIAEGYSVSREKKESFPLTVTSAQKNPTAFYLCASSLAPSGRAADTQYFGPGTRLTVL.

This clonotype showed up just a few times. This chain joins TRBV19 and TRBJ2-7; possibly TRBD2 for D (6 bases). The CDR3 covers 14 residues. From germline, CDR1 is LNHDA and CDR2 SQIVND (reference sequence). V lost 6 bases, J lost 0 bases, and 12 bases lay in between. In nucleotides, the CDR3 is TGTGCCAGTAGCCGACTAGAGGGCTCCTACGAGCAGTACTTC. It encodes CASSRLEGSYEQYF.

Ten or more counts support this clonotype. This chain joins TRBV20-1 and TRBJ2-1; 7 bases are a match to TRBD1. Losses at the gene ends were 6 bases for V and 7 bases for J; bases not matched to a gene: 12. From germline, CDR1 is DFQATT and CDR2 SNEGSKA (reference sequence). The CDR3 contains 14 residues. DNA for the CDR3: TGCAGTGCCCCGGGACAGCCTACAAGGAATGAGCAGTTCTTC. Its translation is CSAPGQPTRNEQFF.

This clonotype was recorded many times. The chain has TRBV10-2 and TRBJ1-1; 10 bases line up with TRBD1. Per germline, CDR1 WSHSY and CDR2 SAAADI. V was pared by 3 bases and J by 1 base, with 2 bases of the junction left unmatched. This CDR3 has 15 amino acids. This chain's CDR3 is CASSDRDRGNTEAFF. The CDR3 bases are TGCGCCAGCAGTGACCGGGACAGGGGGAACACTGAAGCTTTCTTT.

V is TRBV12-3 or TRBV12-4 and J is TRBJ2-1; D is uncertain. There are 17 residues in the CDR3. V gave up 1 base and J gave up 9 bases, with 22 bases separating them. The CDR3 loop is CASSLGALNKVRLEQFF. CDR3 DNA sequence: TGTGCCAGCAGTTTAGGGGCGTTGAATAAAGTACGTCTTGAGCAGTTCTTC.

The rearrangement links TRBV4-2 to TRBJ2-2; the D is unclear. Trimming took 0 bases from V and 4 from J, leaving 15 bases between them. The CDR3 is made up of 17 amino acids. Germline-derived CDR1 and CDR2 are LGHNA and YNFKEQ. CDR3 sequence: CASSQEVASRVTGELFF. DNA for the CDR3: TGTGCCAGCAGCCAAGAAGTGGCCTCACGCGTCACCGGGGAGCTGTTTTTT.

This clonotype was detected ten times or more. The gene calls are TRBV27 and TRBJ1-2; 9 positions agree with TRBD1. V lost 5 bases, J lost 7 bases, and 8 bases stayed unmatched. The CDR3 loop spans 14 amino acids. Germline V CDR1 and CDR2: MNHEY, SMNVEV (reference sequence). The chain's CDR3 is CASSQRGQGFGYTF. The CDR3 coding sequence is TGTGCCAGCAGTCAGCGGGGACAGGGTTTTGGCTACACCTTC.

This clonotype has just one count. The chain is built from TRBV4-3 and TRBJ2-3, with a possible D match to TRBD1 (5 bases). Germline loops: CDR1 LGHNA, CDR2 YSLEER. V shed 0 bases and J shed 6 bases, with 19 bases lying between them. The CDR3 runs to 17 residues. The CDR3 region has the DNA TGCGCCAGCAGCCAAGACTTATTGGGGCCGAGTGAGGATACGCAGTATTTT. Translated, it gives CASSQDLLGPSEDTQYF.

This clonotype has only a few counts. The chain couples TRBV20-1 to TRBJ2-1, with D uncertain. Germline CDR1 is DFQATT and CDR2 is SNEGSKA (reference sequence). The germline V and J ends were trimmed by 0 bases and 6 bases, with 18 bases remaining between them. This CDR3 is 16 amino acids long. In DNA form, the CDR3 reads TGCAGTGCTAGAGATGTAATTGGCGGACCCCCCAATGAGCAGTTCTTC. It codes for CSARDVIGGPPNEQFF.

CDR3: CASSLGLRGSEETQYF. DNA of the CDR3: TGTGCCAGCAGCTTAGGCCTTCGGGGGAGCGAAGAGACCCAGTACTTC. V and J are TRBV7-3 and TRBJ2-5, with D possibly being TRBD2 (6 bases). Germline V gene sequence: CDR1 SGHTA, CDR2 FQGTGA. Trimming removed 2 bases from V and 3 bases from J, with 16 bases in between. The CDR3 is made up of 16 amino acids. Looking up the rest from reference TRBV7-3 and TRBJ2-5 gives the full variable domain: GAGVSQTPSNKVTEKGKYVELRCDPISGHTALYWYRQSLGQGPEFLIYFQGTGAADDSGLPNDRFFAVRPEGSVSTLKIQRTERGDSAVYLCASSLGLRGSEETQYFGPGTRLLVL.